These 16 T cell receptor beta chains came from one sample sequenced in a study of cytomegalovirus exposure and HLA in healthy donors. The PCR contained 60 Vbeta and 13 Jbeta primers. Produced via immunoSEQ multiplex PCR; TCRdb's table is partial and in-frame only. The sample carries about 140,000 clones, around 80% recorded once. Sequencing was carried out using PBMCs. The source of these receptors is a female donor in good health and CMV-seronegative.

The chain combines TRBV10-1 with TRBJ1-5; a weak D match, TRBD1 (5 bases). This CDR3 region has 15 residues. V was pared by 9 bases and J by 3 bases, with 18 bases between. Germline V gene sequence: CDR1 WNHNN, CDR2 SYGVQD (reference sequence). CDR3 residues: CAREPSGGYNQPQHF. The CDR3 region has the DNA TGCGCCAGGGAACCTTCGGGGGGGTACAATCAGCCCCAGCATTTT.

The V and J genes are TRBV10-3 and TRBJ1-1; perhaps TRBD1 as D (5 bases). CDR1 and CDR2 from the germline V gene are ENHRY and SYGVKD. Trimming left V 0 bases short and J 7 bases short, with 12 bases between. The CDR3 extends over 14 amino acids. The CDR3 spells CAISESIAGYEAFF. For the CDR3, the DNA is TGTGCCATCAGTGAGTCGATAGCAGGGTATGAAGCTTTCTTT.

CDR3: CASSLLAGAVGELFF. The CDR3 DNA sequence: TGTGCCAGCAGTTTACTCGCGGGAGCCGTCGGGGAGCTGTTTTTT. This chain uses TRBV27 with TRBJ2-2; 7 bases line up with TRBD2. J gave up 7 bases and V 2 bases, and 7 bases lay outside the gene matches. From germline, CDR1 is MNHEY and CDR2 SMNVEV (reference sequence). There are 15 residues in the CDR3.

In this sample, this clone turned up a few times. This rearrangement joins TRBV5-5 to TRBJ2-7; TRBD2 is a possible D gene (6 bases). The CDR3 spans 16 residues. Germline lookup yields CDR1 SGHKS and CDR2 YYEKEE (reference sequence). Trimming pared 2 bases from V and 1 base from J, leaving 16 bases between. The CDR3 DNA is TGTGCCAGCAGCTTAGGAGGGGAGACACCGTCCTACGAGCAGTACTTC. Encoded protein: CASSLGGETPSYEQYF.

This sequence joins TRBV27 and TRBJ2-3, with TRBD1 matching 7 bases. From germline, CDR1 is MNHEY and CDR2 SMNVEV (reference sequence). V lost 5 bases, J lost 2 bases, and 7 bases stayed unmatched. The length of the CDR3 is 15 residues. The CDR3 protein is CASSLWDSSTDTQYF. For the CDR3, the DNA is TGTGCCAGCAGTCTTTGGGACAGCTCCACAGATACGCAGTATTTT.

This chain uses TRBV5-4 with TRBJ1-2; 8 bases align to TRBD1. After removal of 2 bases from V and 4 bases from J, the junction contained 16 bases not matched to a gene. CDR1 is SGHNT and CDR2 is YYREEE in the germline V gene (reference sequence). The CDR3 is 18 residues long. In DNA form, the CDR3 reads TGTGCCAGCAGCTTTGGAGGTCCCAGGGGGCTCGGGAGCTATGGCTACACCTTC. This sequence encodes CASSFGGPRGLGSYGYTF.

The chain uses TRBV27 and TRBJ2-7; 16 bases match TRBD2. Germline trimming cut 6 bases from V and 0 bases from J; bases unmatched to any gene: 8. The CDR3 loop spans 18 amino acids. Germline V gives CDR1 MNHEY, CDR2 SMNVEV (reference sequence). The CDR3 region is CASRGLAGGLRSSYEQYF. In nucleotides, the CDR3 is TGTGCCAGCAGGGGACTAGCGGGAGGGCTCAGGAGCTCCTACGAGCAGTACTTC.

V and J are TRBV4-1 and TRBJ2-7; 7 bases agree with TRBD2. With 3 bases clipped from V and 4 bases from J, the junction kept 9 bases outside the gene matches. The CDR3 sequence is 15 residues long. Per germline, CDR1 MGHRA and CDR2 YSYEKL. The DNA for the CDR3 is TGCGCCAGCAGCCACCTTGGACTAGTAGATTACGAGCAGTACTTC. Translation: CASSHLGLVDYEQYF.

This chain uses TRBV5-4 with TRBJ2-5; 12 bases match TRBD2. Unmatched junction bases numbered 10, after V lost 1 base and J lost 0 bases. The CDR3 length is 19 residues. Germline loops: CDR1 SGHNT, CDR2 YYREEE (reference sequence). This CDR3 reads CASSLRLAGASTYQETQYF. Here the CDR3 DNA reads TGTGCCAGCAGCTTGAGACTAGCGGGGGCCTCGACGTACCAAGAGACCCAGTACTTC.

The rearrangement uses TRBV28 and TRBJ1-1, with D perhaps TRBD1 (5 bases). This CDR3 contains 18 residues. Germline assignment: CDR1 MDHEN and CDR2 SYDVKM. Trimming stripped 3 bases from V and 0 bases from J, with 20 bases between. Here the CDR3 DNA reads TGTGCCAGCAGTTTCGTGCGGGGACTAGGGGTCATGAACACTGAAGCTTTCTTT. It encodes CASSFVRGLGVMNTEAFF.

The chain is built from TRBV9 and TRBJ1-2; D is ambiguous. Looked up from germline, CDR1 is SGDLS and CDR2 is YYNGEE. The CDR3 runs to 13 residues. Deletions cut 3 bases from V and 8 bases from J, with 14 bases between. In nucleotides, the CDR3 is TGTGCCAGCAGCGCCTACAGTACCGAGGGCTACACCTTC. Its translation: CASSAYSTEGYTF.

The chain recombines TRBV9 with TRBJ2-2, with D possibly matching TRBD1 (6 bases). The CDR3 extends over 15 amino acids. Germline V gives CDR1 SGDLS, CDR2 YYNGEE. The ends were cut back, 3 bases at V and 5 bases at J, with 14 bases in the middle. The chain's CDR3 is CASSGAGVGTGELFF. The CDR3 nucleotides are TGTGCCAGCAGCGGGGCAGGGGTAGGGACCGGGGAGCTGTTTTTT.

The gene calls are TRBV7-9 and TRBJ1-1, with unresolved D. With 7 bases removed from V and 1 base from J, the gap between germline ends came to 4 bases. This CDR3 spans 11 amino acids. Germline V CDR1 and CDR2: SEHNR, FQNEAQ (reference sequence). CDR3 amino acids: CASTWNTEAFF. The CDR3 region has the DNA TGTGCCAGCACCTGGAACACTGAAGCTTTCTTT. Full variable domain (rest looked up from reference TRBV7-9 and TRBJ1-1): DTGVSQNPRHKITKRGQNVTFRCDPISEHNRLYWYRQTLGQGPEFLTYFQNEAQLEKSRLLSDRFSAERPKGSFSTLEIQRTEQGDSAMYLCASTWNTEAFFGQGTRLTVV.

CDR3 in amino acids: CASNRGGGNQPQHF. The CDR3 nucleotides read TGTGCCAGCAACCGGGGAGGCGGCAATCAGCCCCAGCATTTT. The chain couples TRBV28 to TRBJ1-5; D is ambiguous. Trimming took off 7 bases at V and 2 bases at J, with 12 bases between the two ends. The germline gives CDR1 MDHEN, CDR2 SYDVKM. The CDR3 length is 14 residues.

This chain joins TRBV10-3 and TRBJ1-5; D is ambiguous. This CDR3 spans 15 amino acids. Germline V gives CDR1 ENHRY, CDR2 SYGVKD. Trimming took off 0 bases at V and 3 bases at J, with 9 bases between the two ends. CDR3 region: CAISESGQPNQPQHF. For the CDR3, the DNA is TGTGCCATCAGTGAGTCTGGGCAGCCCAATCAGCCCCAGCATTTT.

This chain uses TRBV2 with TRBJ1-1; D ambiguous. CDR1 is SNHLY, CDR2 FYNNEI, per germline. This CDR3 spans 10 amino acids. Trimming removed 4 bases at V and 8 bases at J, with 5 bases between. The CDR3 DNA reads TGTGCCAGCAGTGGGAGGGAAGCTTTCTTT. As protein: CASSGREAFF.